This T cell receptor (beta chain) was obtained from a study of blood T cell repertoires in COVID-19. Study information: Sample material is recorded as cDNA or gDNA derived from T cells, B-cell-depleted T cells, or PBMCs.

The ends lost 5 bases at V and 4 bases at J; junction bases unmatched: 17. Germline V CDR1 and CDR2: SGHRS, YFSETQ. This CDR3 comprises 17 residues. Sequencing used immunoSEQ multiplex PCR; TCRdb keeps in-frame clones, though not all of them. The sample holds roughly 200,000 clones; 90% are singletons and the top ten take about 0.59%. Sample: peripheral blood. The sequence was collected from a man over 45 with acute or convalescent COVID-19. The V gene is TRBV5-1, the J gene TRBJ2-7; 8 bases line up with TRBD2. The CDR3 loop reads CASRPGASGSSLYEQYF. In DNA form, the CDR3 reads TGCGCCAGCAGGCCCGGCGCGAGCGGGAGTAGTTTATACGAGCAGTACTTC.